The 17 T cell receptor beta chains below were found in one sample sequenced in a study of neurological immune-mediated disorders. Sample time point: longitudinal time-point 3. TCRdb recomputed calls from the 5' RACE reads with MiXCR, one row per CDR3 protein. Among roughly 48,000 distinct CDR3 sequences listed, about 12% were seen once. Sequences were obtained from PBMCs. These receptors were obtained from a male donor with HTLV-1-associated myelopathy (HAM/TSP).

This clonotype occurred many times. J is TRBJ1-5 and V is TRBV28; D is undetermined. The CDR3 totals 13 residues. V lost 5 bases to trimming and J lost 5 bases, with 10 bases between them. Per the germline V gene, CDR1 is MDHEN and CDR2 is SYDVKM. The CDR3 reads CASSTPSDQPQHF. As DNA, the CDR3 is TGTGCCAGCAGTACCCCGTCGGATCAGCCCCAGCATTTT.

This clonotype occurred many times. V usage is TRBV12-3 or TRBV12-4 and J usage is TRBJ2-2; D unclear. V was shortened by 2 bases and J by 6 bases, with 13 bases between the two germline ends. CDR3 length: 15 amino acids. The CDR3 loop is CASSLRTPDSGELFF. The CDR3 DNA follows: TGTGCCAGCAGTTTACGTACCCCTGACTCCGGGGAGCTGTTTTTT.

This clonotype was seen at least ten times. This chain connects TRBV28 to TRBJ2-7, with a weak D call TRBD1 (6 bases). The CDR3 covers 14 residues. The germline CDR1 and CDR2 sequences are MDHEN and SYDVKM. V lost 4 bases and J 3 bases, leaving 13 bases between the germline ends. Written as DNA, the CDR3 is TGTGCCAGCAGTTCCCCCTGGACAGTCTACGAGCAGTACTTC. It specifies CASSSPWTVYEQYF. Full variable domain (remainder filled in from reference TRBV28 and TRBJ2-7): DVKVTQSSRYLVKRTGEKVFLECVQDMDHENMFWYRQDPGLGLRLIYFSYDVKMKEKGDIPEGYSVSREKKERFSLILESASTNQTSMYLCASSSPWTVYEQYFGPGTRLTVT.

This clonotype was observed at least ten times. The rearrangement links TRBV10-3 to TRBJ1-2; 12 bases fit TRBD1. With 10 bases clipped from V and 6 bases from J, the junction kept 15 bases outside the gene matches. The CDR3 has 16 amino acids. Germline V gene lookup returns CDR1 ENHRY and CDR2 SYGVKD. CDR3 residues: CATSSPGTGGGDGYTF. As DNA, the CDR3 is TGTGCCACTTCTAGTCCCGGGACAGGGGGCGGAGATGGCTACACCTTC.

This clonotype was observed at least ten times. A junction end diverges from the germline sequence, so it may reflect a read error. This chain links TRBV20-1 with TRBJ1-1; D perhaps matches TRBD1 (5 bases). Germline lookup yields CDR1 DFQATT and CDR2 SNEGSKA (reference sequence). The CDR3 consists of 14 residues. CDR3 DNA: TGCAGTGCTAGACTTAGACAGAAGAACACTGAAGTTTTCTTT. It specifies CSARLRQKNTEVFF.

In its sample, this clonotype was seen many times. The chain joins TRBV5-1 to TRBJ2-5; D perhaps matches TRBD2 (6 bases). The CDR3 totals 14 residues. Trimming left V 4 bases short and J 0 bases short, with 10 bases between. Germline V gene sequence: CDR1 SGHRS, CDR2 YFSETQ. CDR3 coding DNA: TGCGCCAGCAGCAGACTAGGAAACCAAGAGACCCAGTACTTC. Residues: CASSRLGNQETQYF.

In this sample, this clonotype turned up many times. The chain recombines TRBV5-1 with TRBJ2-7, with unresolved D. Germline CDR1 and CDR2: SGHRS and YFSETQ. The CDR3 consists of 14 residues. V was pared by 0 bases and J by 2 bases, with 9 bases between. The CDR3 here is CASSLVEIPYEQYF. Here the CDR3 DNA reads TGCGCCAGCAGCTTGGTTGAGATTCCCTACGAGCAGTACTTC.

The chain links TRBV5-1 to TRBJ2-3; the D is unclear. Trimming took 0 bases from V and 11 from J, leaving 10 bases between them. The CDR3 is 12 amino acids. Looked up from germline, CDR1 is SGHRS and CDR2 is YFSETQ. The CDR3 here is CASSLGAAGQYF. In nucleotides, the CDR3 is TGCGCCAGCAGCTTGGGGGCCGCCGGGCAGTATTTT.

This clonotype was counted many times. The V call is TRBV21-1, the J call TRBJ1-2; the DNA was not used to check the table's D call, TRBD1. TRBV21-1 is tagged as a pseudogene. This CDR3 contains 17 residues. The CDR3 DNA reads TGTGCCAGCAGAATTTCACCCCGGCAGGGGGCTAAGTATGGCTACACCTTC. Its protein is CASRISPRQGAKYGYTF.

This clonotype was seen repeatedly, ten times or more. The CDR3 reads CASSRDISGKFF. The CDR3 nucleotides read TGTGCCAGCAGCCGAGACATATCGGGGAAGTTCTTC. The V and J genes are TRBV28 and TRBJ2-1; D might be TRBD2 (5 bases). CDR3 length: 12 amino acids. CDR1 is MDHEN and CDR2 is SYDVKM in the germline V gene. Trimming left V 6 bases short and J 14 bases short, with 17 bases between.

This chain uses TRBV5-1 with TRBJ2-1; perhaps TRBD1 as D (5 bases). The CDR3 loop spans 15 amino acids. Trimming removed 4 bases from V and 3 bases from J, with 14 bases in between. Germline CDR1 reads SGHRS; CDR2 reads YFSETQ. CDR3 loop: CASSQGPRVYNEQFF. The CDR3 DNA is TGCGCCAGCAGCCAGGGTCCCAGGGTCTACAATGAGCAGTTCTTC.

This clonotype was counted ten times or more. The chain is built from TRBV3-1 and TRBJ2-6; D is undetermined. V was pared by 0 bases and J by 0 bases, with 0 bases between. Looked up from germline, CDR1 is LGHDT and CDR2 is YNNKEL (reference sequence). This CDR3 has 14 residues. CDR3 coding DNA: TGTGCCAGCAGCCAAGACTCTGGGGCCAACGTCCTGACTTTC. Residues: CASSQDSGANVLTF.

Ten or more counts support this clonotype. This chain joins TRBV4-3 and TRBJ2-3; D is possibly TRBD2 (6 bases). The V end lost 1 base, the J end lost 6 bases, and 11 bases lay between the germline ends. The CDR3 consists of 14 residues. Germline V lookup: CDR1 LGHNA, CDR2 YSLEER. The CDR3 DNA is TGCGCCAGCAGCCAAGGCATCGGAGGGGATACGCAGTATTTT. Translation gives CASSQGIGGDTQYF.

In its sample, this clonotype was seen many times. This chain connects TRBV10-3 to TRBJ2-7; 11 bases fit TRBD1. The J segment lost 4 bases and the V segment lost 6 bases, leaving 5 bases of the junction unmatched. CDR3 length: 14 amino acids. The germline V gene has CDR1 ENHRY and CDR2 SYGVKD. CDR3 residues: CAIRSGTGGYEQYF. In nucleotides, the CDR3 is TGTGCCATCAGGTCCGGGACAGGGGGTTACGAGCAGTACTTC.

Many counts were recorded for this clonotype. The chain carries TRBV10-3 and TRBJ1-1, with a tentative D call TRBD1 (5 bases). The length of the CDR3 is 15 residues. Trimming took off 0 bases at V and 4 bases at J, with 12 bases between the two ends. Germline V gives CDR1 ENHRY, CDR2 SYGVKD. The CDR3 DNA reads as TGTGCCATCAGTGAGTCGAAGGGGAAGGGCACTGAAGCTTTCTTT. It yields the protein CAISESKGKGTEAFF.

This clonotype was seen ten or more times. The chain recombines TRBV5-1 with TRBJ2-1; TRBD2 matches at 13 bases. The junction had 1 base not matched to a gene; V was cut back by 5 bases and J by 5 bases. The germline V gene encodes CDR1 SGHRS and CDR2 YFSETQ. There are 14 residues in the CDR3. CDR3: CASRGTSGDNEQFF. The CDR3 DNA sequence: TGCGCCAGCAGAGGGACTAGCGGGGACAATGAGCAGTTCTTC.

This clonotype was counted between two and nine times. V gene TRBV4-1 combines with J gene TRBJ1-5, with D tentatively TRBD1 (6 bases). CDR3 size: 13 residues. Trimming left V 6 bases short and J 5 bases short, with 11 bases between. Looked up from germline, CDR1 is MGHRA and CDR2 is YSYEKL. CDR3 sequence: CASSPQGDQPQHF. The CDR3 DNA reads TGCGCCAGCAGTCCACAGGGAGATCAGCCCCAGCATTTT.